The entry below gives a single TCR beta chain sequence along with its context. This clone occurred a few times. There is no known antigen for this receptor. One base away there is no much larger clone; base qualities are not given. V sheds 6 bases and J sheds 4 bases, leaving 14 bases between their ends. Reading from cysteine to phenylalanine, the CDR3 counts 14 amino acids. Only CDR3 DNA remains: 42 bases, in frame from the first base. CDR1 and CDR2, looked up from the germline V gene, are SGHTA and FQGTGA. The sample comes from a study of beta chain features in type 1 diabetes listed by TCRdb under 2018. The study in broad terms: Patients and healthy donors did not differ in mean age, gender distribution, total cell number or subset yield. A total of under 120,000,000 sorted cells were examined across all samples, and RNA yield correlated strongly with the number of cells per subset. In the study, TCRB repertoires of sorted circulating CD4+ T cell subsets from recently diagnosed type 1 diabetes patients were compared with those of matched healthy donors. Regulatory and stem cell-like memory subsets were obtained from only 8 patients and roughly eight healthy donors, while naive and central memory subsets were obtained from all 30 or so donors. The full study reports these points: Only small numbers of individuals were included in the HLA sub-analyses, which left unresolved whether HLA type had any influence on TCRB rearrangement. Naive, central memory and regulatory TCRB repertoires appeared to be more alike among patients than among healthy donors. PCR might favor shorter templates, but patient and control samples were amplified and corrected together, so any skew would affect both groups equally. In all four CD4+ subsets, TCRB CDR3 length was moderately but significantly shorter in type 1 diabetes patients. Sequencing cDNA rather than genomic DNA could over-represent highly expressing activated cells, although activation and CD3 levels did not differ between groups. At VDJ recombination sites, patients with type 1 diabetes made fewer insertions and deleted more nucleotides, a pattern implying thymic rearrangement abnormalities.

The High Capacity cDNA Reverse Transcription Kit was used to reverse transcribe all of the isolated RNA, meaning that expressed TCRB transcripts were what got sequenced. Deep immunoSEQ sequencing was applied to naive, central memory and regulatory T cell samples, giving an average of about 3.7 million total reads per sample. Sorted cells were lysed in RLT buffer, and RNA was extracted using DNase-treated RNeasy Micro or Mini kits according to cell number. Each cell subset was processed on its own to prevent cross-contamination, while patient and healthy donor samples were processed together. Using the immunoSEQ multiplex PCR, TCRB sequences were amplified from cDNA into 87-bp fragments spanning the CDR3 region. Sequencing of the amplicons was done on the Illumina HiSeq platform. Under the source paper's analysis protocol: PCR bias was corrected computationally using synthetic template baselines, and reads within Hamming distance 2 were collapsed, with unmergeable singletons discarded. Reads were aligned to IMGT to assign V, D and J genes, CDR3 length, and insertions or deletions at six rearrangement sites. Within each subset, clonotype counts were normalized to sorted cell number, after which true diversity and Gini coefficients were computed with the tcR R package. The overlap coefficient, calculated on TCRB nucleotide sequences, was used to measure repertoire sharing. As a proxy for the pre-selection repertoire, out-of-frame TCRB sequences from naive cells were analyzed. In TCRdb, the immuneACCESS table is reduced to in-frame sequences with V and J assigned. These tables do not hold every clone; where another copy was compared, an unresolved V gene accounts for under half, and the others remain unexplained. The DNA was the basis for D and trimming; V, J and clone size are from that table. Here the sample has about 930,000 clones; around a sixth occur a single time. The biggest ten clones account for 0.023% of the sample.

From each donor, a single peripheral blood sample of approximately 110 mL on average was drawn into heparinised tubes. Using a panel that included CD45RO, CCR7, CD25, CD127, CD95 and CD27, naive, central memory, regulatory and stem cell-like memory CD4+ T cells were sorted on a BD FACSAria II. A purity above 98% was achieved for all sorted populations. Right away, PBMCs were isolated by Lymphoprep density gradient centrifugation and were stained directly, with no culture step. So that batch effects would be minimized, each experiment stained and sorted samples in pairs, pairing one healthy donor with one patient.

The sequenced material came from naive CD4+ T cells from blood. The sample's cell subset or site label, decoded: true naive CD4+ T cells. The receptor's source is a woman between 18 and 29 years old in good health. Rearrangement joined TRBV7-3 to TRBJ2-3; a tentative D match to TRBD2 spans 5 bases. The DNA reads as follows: TGTGCCAGCAGATCAGCGGTAACGGCAGATACGCAGTATTTT. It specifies CASRSAVTADTQYF.